The present T cell receptor (beta chain) was sequenced within a study of blood T cell repertoires in COVID-19. The overall study: Sites in the United States, Italy and Spain provided acute and convalescent COVID-19 samples. PBMCs, B-cell-depleted T cells, or T cells were the source of the cDNA or gDNA that made up the material.

In the source study's methods: Nucleated cell counts were estimated from reference gene primer amplification. Using immunoSEQ multiplex PCR, the repertoire was profiled, and TCRdb retains in-frame clones only, with some absent. V and J calls and clone size are given by that table; D and trimming were obtained from the DNA. The table lists 150,000 to 200,000 clones, 75% to 85% of them singletons, with about 1.5% in the top ten. The sequencing sample was made of peripheral blood. This receptor was taken from a human donor in a cohort sampled during active COVID-19.

CDR3 in amino acids: CASSLGRMNTEAFF. CDR3 DNA: TGTGCCAGCAGCTTAGGCAGGATGAACACTGAAGCTTTCTTT. This sequence joins TRBV11-3 and TRBJ1-1; the D is unclear. Per the germline V gene, CDR1 is SGHNT and CDR2 is YENEEA. V was pared by 1 base and J by 0 bases, with 6 bases between. The CDR3 runs to 14 residues.